This T cell receptor beta chain was captured by sequencing in a study of CD8 T cells in ankylosing spondylitis. Whole-study results and caveats: Ankylosing spondylitis blood seemed to carry a telltale TCR beta motif made of several highly homologous variants. Before this, some motif variants had been reported in reactive arthritis synovial fluid and blood. There was reportedly significant enrichment of clones that were disease-linked in matched ankylosing spondylitis synovial fluid.

Each TCR beta library was made by quantitative 5'-RACE that incorporated molecular barcodes. Via MiXCR, TCRdb re-called the 5' RACE reads, giving one row per CDR3 protein. In the table there are 750,000 to 850,000 distinct CDR3 sequences, about 10% of which are singletons. This clonotype was observed a handful of times. Its antigen is not identified. The V gene's germline CDR1 is MNHNS and CDR2 SASEGT. V shed 5 bases and J shed 2 bases, with 16 bases lying between them. The CDR3 has 15 amino acids. This receptor was identified in a male donor with ankylosing spondylitis. Sequencing input: blood, either unsorted or a sorted T cell fraction (not recorded which). The chain couples TRBV6-1 to TRBJ2-7; tentative D call: TRBD2 (5 bases). CDR3 DNA sequence: TGTGCCAGCAGTCCACGGACGGGGTATACCTACGAGCAGTACTTC. Protein sequence: CASSPRTGYTYEQYF.